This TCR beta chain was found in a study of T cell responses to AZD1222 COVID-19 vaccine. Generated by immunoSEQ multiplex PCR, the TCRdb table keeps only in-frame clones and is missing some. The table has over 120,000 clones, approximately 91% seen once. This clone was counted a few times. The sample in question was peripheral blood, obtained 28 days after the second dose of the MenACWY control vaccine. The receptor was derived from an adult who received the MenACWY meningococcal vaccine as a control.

This CDR3 is CASSLRDGRSEQYF. DNA for the CDR3: TGTGCCAGCAGCTTAAGGGACGGCCGTTCCGAGCAGTACTTC. The rearrangement links TRBV7-8 to TRBJ2-7; D could derive from TRBD1 or TRBD2 (5 bases each). The CDR3 is 14 residues long. V gave up 2 bases and J gave up 6 bases, with 14 bases separating them. Per the germline V gene, CDR1 is SGHVS and CDR2 is FQNEAQ.